Included here is one TCR beta chain sequence, with context. Under the authors' procedure: For nucleated cells, counts were estimated from reference gene primer amplification. Method: immunoSEQ multiplex PCR; TCRdb's copy keeps in-frame clones and lacks some. Clone size and V and J calls were adopted from that table, with D and trimming inferred from the DNA. Here the sample spans approximately 150,000 clones, approximately 75% being singletons. These data come from a study of blood T cell repertoires in COVID-19. This clonotype was obtained from a human donor in a cohort sampled during active COVID-19. The sequenced sample consisted of peripheral blood.

The CDR3: CASSESGLSNQPQHF. In DNA, the CDR3 is TGTGCCAGCAGTGAATCAGGGCTTAGCAATCAGCCCCAGCATTTT. The chain is built from TRBV2 and TRBJ1-5; tentative D call: TRBD1 (5 bases). Germline assignment: CDR1 SNHLY and CDR2 FYNNEI. The CDR3 consists of 15 residues. The germline V and J ends were trimmed by 2 bases and 0 bases, with 8 bases remaining between them. Full variable domain (outside the CDR3, taken from reference TRBV2 and TRBJ1-5): EPEVTQTPSHQVTQMGQEVILRCVPISNHLYFYWYRQILGQKVEFLVSFYNNEISEKSEIFDDQFSVERPDGSNFTLKIRSTKLEDSAMYFCASSESGLSNQPQHFGDGTRLSIL.